One sample yielded the 24 T cell receptor beta chains listed below, sequenced in a study of vaccination and CD4 T cells after COVID-19. Their antigens remain unidentified. Sequencing of the DNA from cultured CD4+ T cells was carried out with the Oncomine TCR Beta short-read assay. TCRdb re-analysed the PCR reads in MiXCR, keeping a single row per CDR3 protein. This table holds roughly 19,000 distinct CDR3 sequences, approximately 50% found once. Noted treatment: roughly ten-day PBMC culture with coronavirus spike peptide pools or control peptides (ViraFEST assay). The source material was CD4+ T cells from blood, cultured in vitro, sampled before SARS-CoV-2 vaccination. These receptors were collected from a human donor who had recovered from COVID-19.

V gene TRBV19 combines with J gene TRBJ2-2; D gene unclear. This CDR3 is built from 13 residues. Deletions cut 4 bases from V and 0 bases from J, with 3 bases between. The germline V gene encodes CDR1 LNHDA and CDR2 SQIVND (reference sequence). CDR3 DNA: TGTGCCAGTAGTAACCCGAACACCGGGGAGCTGTTTTTT. It translates to CASSNPNTGELFF.

This clonotype appeared a few times. The chain is built from TRBV7-3 and TRBJ2-7; 11 bases align to TRBD2. The CDR3 totals 16 residues. V lost 4 bases to trimming and J lost 0 bases; unmatched junction nucleotides: 5. Germline assignment: CDR1 SGHTA and CDR2 FQGTGA. CDR3 protein: CASSSVAGGSSYEQYF. Here the CDR3 DNA reads TGTGCCAGCAGCTCCGTAGCGGGAGGGAGCTCCTACGAGCAGTACTTC.

The table lists this clonotype with a few counts. The gene calls are TRBV2 and TRBJ1-1; TRBD1 is a possible D gene (6 bases). This CDR3 spans 13 amino acids. CDR1 SNHLY and CDR2 FYNNEI come from the germline V gene. The V end lost 4 bases, the J end lost 7 bases, and 13 bases lay between the germline ends. The DNA of the CDR3 is TGTGCCAGCAGTGTCGAGACAGGACATGAAGCTTTCTTT. Translated, it gives CASSVETGHEAFF.

The rearrangement links TRBV19 to TRBJ1-5, with D possibly TRBD1 on 6 matching bases. Germline lookup yields CDR1 LNHDA and CDR2 SQIVND (reference sequence). This CDR3 contains 16 residues. Trimming left V 5 bases short and J 3 bases short, with 17 bases between. CDR3 amino acids: CASSSLSRQDNQPQHF. The CDR3 DNA reads as TGTGCCAGTAGTTCCCTCTCTCGACAGGACAATCAGCCCCAGCATTTT.

V gene TRBV6-1 combines with J gene TRBJ2-7; a weak D match, TRBD1 (5 bases). CDR1 is MNHNS and CDR2 is SASEGT in the germline V gene. This CDR3 is built from 13 residues. V lost 7 bases and J lost 3, with 13 bases in between. This chain's CDR3 is CASKSQEYYEQYF. The CDR3 nucleotides read TGTGCCAGCAAATCACAGGAATACTACGAGCAGTACTTC.

By share, this clonotype counts as medium-sized. V is TRBV15 and J is TRBJ1-2; tentative D call: TRBD1 (6 bases). The V and J ends lost 0 bases and 8 bases respectively, with 13 bases between them. Germline CDR1 LNHNV, CDR2 YYDKDF (reference sequence). The CDR3 is 14 amino acids. CDR3 loop: CATSREGGSRGYTF. The CDR3 region has the DNA TGTGCCACCAGCAGAGAAGGGGGTAGTAGGGGCTACACCTTC.

The V call is TRBV28, the J call TRBJ2-2; perhaps TRBD2 as D (5 bases). CDR3 size: 16 residues. From germline, CDR1 is MDHEN and CDR2 SYDVKM. Trimming took 5 bases from V and 0 from J, leaving 13 bases between them. DNA of the CDR3: TGTGCCAGCAGTCCTGGTGAACTAGCGAACACCGGGGAGCTGTTTTTT. Translated, it gives CASSPGELANTGELFF.

There are a few counts of this clonotype. The chain uses TRBV28 and TRBJ2-7; D is ambiguous. The CDR3 runs to 14 residues. CDR1 is MDHEN, CDR2 SYDVKM, per germline. V was clipped by 7 bases and J by 4 bases, with 17 bases between them. The DNA for the CDR3 is TGTGCCAGCACCCCGGGTGGGCGAAGGTACGAGCAGTACTTC. Its protein is CASTPGGRRYEQYF.

This clonotype is termed large. V gene TRBV6-5 combines with J gene TRBJ2-2, with TRBD1 as a possible D gene (5 bases). CDR1 MNHEY and CDR2 SVGAGI come from the germline V gene. There are 18 residues in the CDR3. V lost 2 bases to trimming and J lost 3 bases, with 19 bases between them. The CDR3 nucleotides read TGTGCCAGCAGTTACCGCGCTGGACACCTCCCGGACACCGGGGAGCTGTTTTTT. Residues: CASSYRAGHLPDTGELFF.

This sequence joins TRBV7-3 and TRBJ2-7; tentatively, D is TRBD1 or TRBD2 (5 bases each). The V gene lost 5 bases and the J gene lost 6 bases, with 14 bases spanning the gap. The CDR3 loop spans 13 amino acids. The germline CDR1 and CDR2 sequences are SGHTA and FQGTGA. The CDR3 sequence is CASSPTRGGEQYF. CDR3 in DNA: TGTGCCAGCAGCCCGACTCGGGGCGGCGAGCAGTACTTC. Together with reference TRBV7-3 and TRBJ2-7, the CDR3 gives the full variable domain: GAGVSQTPSNKVTEKGKYVELRCDPISGHTALYWYRQSLGQGPEFLIYFQGTGAADDSGLPNDRFFAVRPEGSVSTLKIQRTERGDSAVYLCASSPTRGGEQYFGPGTRLTVT.

This clonotype was seen just once. The chain has TRBV6-2 or TRBV6-3 and TRBJ2-1; 10 nucleotides align to TRBD2. Germline CDR1 and CDR2: MNHEY and SVGEGT. The CDR3 length is 16 residues. Losses at the gene ends were 5 bases for V and 3 bases for J; bases not matched to a gene: 7. The DNA for the CDR3 is TGTGCCAGCAGTCCCCGCCGACTAGCGGGCTACAATGAGCAGTTCTTC. Translated, it gives CASSPRRLAGYNEQFF.

The chain links TRBV6-1 to TRBJ1-1; D remains ambiguous. This CDR3 contains 12 residues. The germline V gene has CDR1 MNHNS and CDR2 SASEGT. V was pared by 4 bases and J by 5 bases, with 8 bases between. DNA of the CDR3: TGTGCCAGCAGTGCCCCGATAACTGAAGCTTTCTTT. It yields the protein CASSAPITEAFF.

This chain joins TRBV7-9 and TRBJ2-7; no clear D gene. The V gene lost 5 bases and the J gene lost 1 base, with 12 bases spanning the gap. Germline CDR1 and CDR2: SEHNR and FQNEAQ (reference sequence). The CDR3 length is 14 residues. For the CDR3, the DNA is TGTGCCAGCAGCCCTGCCGTCGGTTCCTACGAGCAGTACTTC. Protein: CASSPAVGSYEQYF.

The gene calls are TRBV7-3 and TRBJ1-6; D is uncertain. CDR1 is SGHTA, CDR2 FQGTGA, per germline. V lost 4 bases to trimming and J lost 6 bases, with 10 bases between them. CDR3 length: 14 amino acids. CDR3: CASSSRASNSPLHF. The DNA for the CDR3 is TGTGCCAGCAGCTCAAGAGCGTCTAATTCACCCCTCCACTTT.

CDR3 region: CSVKGTEAFF. Written as DNA, the CDR3 is TGCAGTGTCAAAGGCACTGAAGCTTTCTTT. The V and J genes are TRBV20-1 and TRBJ1-1, with D uncertain. Germline V lookup: CDR1 DFQATT, CDR2 SNEGSKA (reference sequence). The CDR3 runs to 10 residues. Trimming pared 7 bases from V and 4 bases from J, leaving 7 bases between.

The chain uses TRBV28 and TRBJ1-5; D not resolved. The CDR3 totals 13 residues. V was shortened by 4 bases and J by 4 bases, with 8 bases between the two germline ends. Germline V gives CDR1 MDHEN, CDR2 SYDVKM. Here the CDR3 reads CASSSPPNQPQHF. The CDR3 DNA follows: TGTGCCAGCAGTTCCCCGCCAAATCAGCCCCAGCATTTT.

The chain is built from TRBV20-1 and TRBJ1-5; 7 bases line up with TRBD1. This CDR3 region has 15 residues. CDR1 is DFQATT, CDR2 SNEGSKA, per germline (reference sequence). J was trimmed by 0 bases and V by 2 bases; bases with no gene match: 4. The CDR3, as DNA: TGCAGTGCTAGACAAACAGGGGCTAGCAATCAGCCCCAGCATTTT. It encodes CSARQTGASNQPQHF.

The chain has TRBV28 and TRBJ2-5, with D unclear. The CDR3 is 14 residues long. V lost 3 bases, J lost 2 bases, and 10 bases lay in between. Germline V lookup: CDR1 MDHEN, CDR2 SYDVKM. The CDR3 DNA follows: TGTGCCAGCAGTTTTCTCACAGATCAAGAGACCCAGTACTTC. As protein: CASSFLTDQETQYF.

This chain links TRBV19 with TRBJ2-5; TRBD2 might be the D (5 bases). Trimming left V 6 bases short and J 4 bases short, with 9 bases between. CDR1 and CDR2 (germline): LNHDA, SQIVND (reference sequence). The CDR3 runs 12 residues. CDR3 residues: CASSPGRETQYF. In DNA form, the CDR3 reads TGTGCCAGTAGCCCGGGGAGAGAGACCCAGTACTTC.

The V call is TRBV12-3 or TRBV12-4, the J call TRBJ1-5; D perhaps matches TRBD1 (6 bases). V was trimmed by 5 bases and J by 0 bases, leaving 20 bases between them. The CDR3 is 18 amino acids. The CDR3 loop reads CASSQSYGQLLSNQPQHF. CDR3 nucleotides: TGTGCCAGCAGTCAAAGCTACGGACAGCTTCTTAGCAATCAGCCCCAGCATTTT.

The sample holds a few counts of this clonotype. V gene TRBV27 combines with J gene TRBJ2-2; tentative D call: TRBD1 (6 bases). This CDR3 contains 16 residues. CDR1 and CDR2 (germline): MNHEY, SMNVEV (reference sequence). The V gene lost 7 bases and the J gene lost 0 bases, with 15 bases spanning the gap. Here the CDR3 DNA reads TGTGCCAGCAAAGCCGGGACAACCGCGAACACCGGGGAGCTGTTTTTT. Translation gives CASKAGTTANTGELFF.

V gene TRBV6-1 combines with J gene TRBJ1-1, with 10 bases fitting TRBD1. Trimming took 5 bases from V and 5 from J; bases not matched to a gene: 5. CDR3 size: 14 residues. Germline assignment: CDR1 MNHNS and CDR2 SASEGT. The CDR3 reads CASSQDRGETEAFF. The CDR3, as DNA: TGTGCCAGCAGTCAGGACAGGGGGGAAACTGAAGCTTTCTTT.

V is TRBV29-1 and J is TRBJ1-2; 7 positions match TRBD1. CDR1 SQVTM and CDR2 ANQGSEA come from the germline V gene. After removal of 2 bases from V and 2 bases from J, the junction contained 2 bases not matched to a gene. The CDR3 is 13 amino acids. The CDR3 nucleotides are TGCAGCGTTGAAAGGGACAGCAACTATGGCTACACCTTC. This codes for CSVERDSNYGYTF.

The rearrangement uses TRBV2 and TRBJ2-5; either TRBD1 or TRBD2 may fit D (5 bases each). CDR3 length: 13 residues. CDR1 is SNHLY, CDR2 FYNNEI, per germline. V lost 4 bases and J 2 bases, leaving 8 bases between the germline ends. The chain's CDR3 is CASSVEGQETQYF. CDR3 nucleotide sequence: TGTGCCAGCAGTGTAGAGGGGCAAGAGACCCAGTACTTC.